This TCR beta chain was identified during a study of blood T cells in healthy people across ages. Alongside a J-beta primer mix, a sample-barcoded 5' primer served in a second PCR lasting about 7 to 11 cycles. One entry per CDR3 protein results from TCRdb running MiXCR on the 5' RACE reads. Seen here are around 800,000 distinct CDR3 sequences, 62% observed once, and the top ten hold 25% to 35%. The TCR sequence derives from a man between 25 and 39 years old in good health. The specimen sequenced was blood.

CDR3 DNA sequence: TGTGCCAGCATCAACGGACCAGGGCGCGTGCAGTACTTC. It specifies CASINGPGRVQYF. This chain joins TRBV2 and TRBJ2-7; D may be TRBD1 (5 bases). The CDR3 has 13 residues. V was shortened by 7 bases and J by 9 bases, with 19 bases between the two germline ends. Germline V gene lookup returns CDR1 SNHLY and CDR2 FYNNEI. The full variable domain, completed using reference TRBV2 and TRBJ2-7, is EPEVTQTPSHQVTQMGQEVILRCVPISNHLYFYWYRQILGQKVEFLVSFYNNEISEKSEIFDDQFSVERPDGSNFTLKIRSTKLEDSAMYFCASINGPGRVQYFGPGTRLTVT.